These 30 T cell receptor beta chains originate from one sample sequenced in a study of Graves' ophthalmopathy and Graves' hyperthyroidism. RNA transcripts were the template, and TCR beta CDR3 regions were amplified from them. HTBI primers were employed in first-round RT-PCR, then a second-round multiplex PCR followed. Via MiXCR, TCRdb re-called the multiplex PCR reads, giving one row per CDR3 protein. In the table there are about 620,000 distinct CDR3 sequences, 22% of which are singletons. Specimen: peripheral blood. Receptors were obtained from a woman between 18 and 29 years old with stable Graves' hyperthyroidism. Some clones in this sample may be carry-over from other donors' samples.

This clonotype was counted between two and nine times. CDR3: CSARDQFPQGPGELFF. CDR3 nucleotides: TGCAGTGCTAGAGACCAGTTCCCACAGGGCCCCGGGGAGCTGTTTTTT. The J gene is TRBJ2-2, the V gene TRBV20-1; maybe TRBD1 (6 bases). Trimming removed 0 bases from V and 6 bases from J, with 17 bases in between. CDR3 length: 16 residues. CDR1 is DFQATT, CDR2 SNEGSKA, per germline (reference sequence).

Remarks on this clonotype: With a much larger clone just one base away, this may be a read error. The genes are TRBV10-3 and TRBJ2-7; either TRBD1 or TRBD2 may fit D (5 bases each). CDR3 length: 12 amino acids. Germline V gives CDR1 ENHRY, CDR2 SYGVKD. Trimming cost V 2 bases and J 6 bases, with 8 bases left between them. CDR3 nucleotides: TGTGCCATCAGTGAGGGGGGATGCGAGCAGTACTTC. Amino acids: CAISEGGCEQYF.

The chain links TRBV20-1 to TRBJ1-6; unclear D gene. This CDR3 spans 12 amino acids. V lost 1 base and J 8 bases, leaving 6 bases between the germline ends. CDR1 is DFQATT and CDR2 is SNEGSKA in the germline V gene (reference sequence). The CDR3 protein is CSARGRYSPLHF. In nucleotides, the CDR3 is TGCAGTGCTAGAGGGCGGTATTCACCCCTCCACTTT.

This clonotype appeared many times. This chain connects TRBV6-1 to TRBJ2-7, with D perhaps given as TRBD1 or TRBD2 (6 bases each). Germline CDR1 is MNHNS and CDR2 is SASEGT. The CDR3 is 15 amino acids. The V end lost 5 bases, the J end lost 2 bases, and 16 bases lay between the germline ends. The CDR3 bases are TGTGCCAGCAGTCCTCCGGGGGCTAGGGCCTACGAGCAGTACTTC. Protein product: CASSPPGARAYEQYF.

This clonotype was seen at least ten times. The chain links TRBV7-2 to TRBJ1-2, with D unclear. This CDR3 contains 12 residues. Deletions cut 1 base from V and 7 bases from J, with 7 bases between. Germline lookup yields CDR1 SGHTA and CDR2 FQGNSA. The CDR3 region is CASSLVDGGYTF. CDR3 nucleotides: TGTGCCAGCAGCTTAGTTGACGGTGGCTACACCTTC.

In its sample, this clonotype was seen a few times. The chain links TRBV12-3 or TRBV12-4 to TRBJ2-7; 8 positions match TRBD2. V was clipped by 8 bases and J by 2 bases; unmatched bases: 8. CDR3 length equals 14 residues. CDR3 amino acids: CASSPSAGAYEQYF. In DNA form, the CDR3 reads TGTGCCAGCTCGCCTTCAGCGGGAGCCTACGAGCAGTACTTC.

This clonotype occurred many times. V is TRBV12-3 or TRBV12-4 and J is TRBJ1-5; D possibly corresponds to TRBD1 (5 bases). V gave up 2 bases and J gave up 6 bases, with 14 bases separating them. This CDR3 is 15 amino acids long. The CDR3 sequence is CASSLSVSGVQPQHF. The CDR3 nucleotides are TGTGCCAGCAGTTTATCTGTGTCGGGGGTTCAGCCCCAGCATTTT.

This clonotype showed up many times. The CDR3 spells CASSLLGYGNQPQHF. DNA of the CDR3: TGTGCCAGCAGTTTACTAGGATACGGGAATCAGCCCCAGCATTTT. The chain recombines TRBV28 with TRBJ1-5, with D uncertain. CDR1 and CDR2 (germline): MDHEN, SYDVKM. The CDR3 has 15 amino acids. With 2 bases removed from V and 4 bases from J, the gap between germline ends came to 12 bases.

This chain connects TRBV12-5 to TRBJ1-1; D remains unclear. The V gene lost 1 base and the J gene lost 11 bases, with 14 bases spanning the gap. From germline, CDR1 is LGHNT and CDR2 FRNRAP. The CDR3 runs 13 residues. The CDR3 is CASGLGTGQGAFF. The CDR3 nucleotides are TGTGCTAGTGGTTTGGGTACCGGGCAAGGGGCTTTCTTT.

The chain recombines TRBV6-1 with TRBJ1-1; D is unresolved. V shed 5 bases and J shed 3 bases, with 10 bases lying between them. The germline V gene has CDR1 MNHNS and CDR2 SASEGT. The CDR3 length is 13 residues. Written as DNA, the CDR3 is TGTGCCAGCAGTCCGCCTAGGGACACTGAAGCTTTCTTT. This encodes CASSPPRDTEAFF.

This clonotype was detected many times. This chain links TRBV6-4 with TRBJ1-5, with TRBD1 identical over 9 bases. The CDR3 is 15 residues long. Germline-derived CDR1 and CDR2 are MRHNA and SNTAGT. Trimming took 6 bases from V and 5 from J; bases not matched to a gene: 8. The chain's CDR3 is CASRAMGQGDQPQHF. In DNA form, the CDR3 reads TGTGCCAGCAGGGCCATGGGACAGGGCGATCAGCCCCAGCATTTT.

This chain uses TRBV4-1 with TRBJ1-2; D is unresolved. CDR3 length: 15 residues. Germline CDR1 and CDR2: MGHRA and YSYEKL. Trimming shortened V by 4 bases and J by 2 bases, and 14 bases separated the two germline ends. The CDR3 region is CASSPIRTANYGYTF. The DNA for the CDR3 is TGCGCCAGCAGCCCCATTCGGACGGCAAACTATGGCTACACCTTC.

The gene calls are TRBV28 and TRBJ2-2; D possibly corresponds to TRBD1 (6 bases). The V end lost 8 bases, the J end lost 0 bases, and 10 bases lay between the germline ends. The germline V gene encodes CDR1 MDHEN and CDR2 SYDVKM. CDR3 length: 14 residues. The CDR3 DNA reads TGTGCCAGCCTGGACAGCACGAACACCGGGGAGCTGTTTTTT. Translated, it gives CASLDSTNTGELFF.

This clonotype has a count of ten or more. The CDR3 sequence is CASSLEGAKFYEQYF. The DNA for the CDR3 is TGTGCCAGCAGCTTAGAGGGGGCTAAGTTCTACGAGCAGTACTTC. The chain has TRBV7-2 and TRBJ2-7, with TRBD1 matching over 7 bases. In germline, CDR1 is SGHTA, CDR2 FQGNSA. The junction had 6 bases not matched to a gene; V was cut back by 1 base and J by 3 bases. The CDR3 loop spans 15 amino acids.

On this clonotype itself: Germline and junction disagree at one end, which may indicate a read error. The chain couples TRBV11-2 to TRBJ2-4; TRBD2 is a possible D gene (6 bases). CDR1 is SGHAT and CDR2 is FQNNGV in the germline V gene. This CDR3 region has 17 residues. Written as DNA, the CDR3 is TGTGCCAGCAGCTTAGATAATGGGAGGTTAGCCAAAAACATTAAGTACTTC. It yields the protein CASSLDNGRLAKNIKYF.

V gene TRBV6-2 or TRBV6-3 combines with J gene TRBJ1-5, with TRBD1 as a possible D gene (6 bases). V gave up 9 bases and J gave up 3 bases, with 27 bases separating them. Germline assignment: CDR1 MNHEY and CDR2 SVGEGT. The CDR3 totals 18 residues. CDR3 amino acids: CASTFGGRRGPYNQPQHF. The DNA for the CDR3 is TGTGCCAGTACTTTCGGGGGGCGTCGGGGGCCTTACAATCAGCCCCAGCATTTT.

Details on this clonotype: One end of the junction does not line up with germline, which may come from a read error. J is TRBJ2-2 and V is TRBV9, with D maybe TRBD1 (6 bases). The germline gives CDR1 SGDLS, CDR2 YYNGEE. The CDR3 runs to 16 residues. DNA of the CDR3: TGTGCCAGCAACGTAGCTGGGGGCCCGAACACCGGGGAGCTGTTTTTT. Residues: CASNVAGGPNTGELFF.

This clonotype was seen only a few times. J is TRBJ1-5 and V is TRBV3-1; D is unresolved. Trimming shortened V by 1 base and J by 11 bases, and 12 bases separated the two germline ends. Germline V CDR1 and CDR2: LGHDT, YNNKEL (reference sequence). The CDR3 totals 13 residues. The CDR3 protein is CASSQAAGGSQHF. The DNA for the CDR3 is TGTGCCAGCAGCCAAGCTGCTGGCGGCTCCCAGCATTTT.

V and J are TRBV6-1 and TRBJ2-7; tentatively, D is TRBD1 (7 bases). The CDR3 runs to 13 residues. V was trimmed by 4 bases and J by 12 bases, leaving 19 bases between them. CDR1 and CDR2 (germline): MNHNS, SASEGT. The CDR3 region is CASSGDRLDWRYF. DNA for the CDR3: TGTGCCAGCAGTGGGGACAGACTAGATTGGCGGTACTTC.

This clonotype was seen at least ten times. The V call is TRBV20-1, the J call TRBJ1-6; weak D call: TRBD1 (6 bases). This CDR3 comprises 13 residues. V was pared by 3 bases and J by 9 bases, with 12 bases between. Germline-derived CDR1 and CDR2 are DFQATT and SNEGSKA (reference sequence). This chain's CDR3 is CSASEGGISPLHF. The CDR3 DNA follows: TGCAGTGCTAGTGAGGGGGGAATTTCACCCCTCCACTTT.

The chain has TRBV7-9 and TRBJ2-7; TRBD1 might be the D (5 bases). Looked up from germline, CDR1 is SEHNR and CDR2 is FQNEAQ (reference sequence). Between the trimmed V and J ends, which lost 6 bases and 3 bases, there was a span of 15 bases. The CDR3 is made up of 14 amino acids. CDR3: CASSEARQLYEQYF. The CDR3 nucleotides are TGTGCCAGCAGTGAAGCGAGACAGCTCTACGAGCAGTACTTC. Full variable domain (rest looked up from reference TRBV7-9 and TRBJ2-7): DTGVSQNPRHKITKRGQNVTFRCDPISEHNRLYWYRQTLGQGPEFLTYFQNEAQLEKSRLLSDRFSAERPKGSFSTLEIQRTEQGDSAMYLCASSEARQLYEQYFGPGTRLTVT.

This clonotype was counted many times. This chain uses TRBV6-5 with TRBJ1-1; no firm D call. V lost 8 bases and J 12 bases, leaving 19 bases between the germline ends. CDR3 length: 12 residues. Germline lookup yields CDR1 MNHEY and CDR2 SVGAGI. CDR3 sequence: CASVRPPDEPFF. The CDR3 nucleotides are TGTGCCAGCGTCCGGCCGCCGGACGAACCTTTCTTT.

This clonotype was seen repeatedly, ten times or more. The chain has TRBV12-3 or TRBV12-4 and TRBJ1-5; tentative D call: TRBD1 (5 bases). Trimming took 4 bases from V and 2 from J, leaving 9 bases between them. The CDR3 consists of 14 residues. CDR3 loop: CASSSRVGNQPQHF. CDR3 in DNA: TGTGCCAGCAGTTCCAGGGTTGGCAATCAGCCCCAGCATTTT.

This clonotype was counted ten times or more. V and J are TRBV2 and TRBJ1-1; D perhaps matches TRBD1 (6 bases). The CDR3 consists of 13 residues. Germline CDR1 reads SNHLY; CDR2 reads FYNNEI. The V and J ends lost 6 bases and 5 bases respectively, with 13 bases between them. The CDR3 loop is CASRPNRETEAFF. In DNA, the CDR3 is TGTGCCAGCAGACCAAACAGGGAAACTGAAGCTTTCTTT.

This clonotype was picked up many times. CDR3 loop: CASRGTGTANYGYTF. The CDR3 DNA sequence: TGTGCCAGCAGAGGGACAGGGACCGCTAACTATGGCTACACCTTC. V usage is TRBV6-1 and J usage is TRBJ1-2; 9 nucleotides align to TRBD1. This CDR3 is built from 15 residues. The germline CDR1 and CDR2 sequences are MNHNS and SASEGT. With 6 bases clipped from V and 0 bases from J, the junction kept 5 bases outside the gene matches.

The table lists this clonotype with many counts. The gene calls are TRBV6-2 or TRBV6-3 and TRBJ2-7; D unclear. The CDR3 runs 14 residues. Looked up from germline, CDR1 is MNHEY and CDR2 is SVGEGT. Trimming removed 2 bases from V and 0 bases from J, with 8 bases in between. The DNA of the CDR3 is TGTGCCAGCAGTTACCCAGACAACTCCTACGAGCAGTACTTC. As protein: CASSYPDNSYEQYF.

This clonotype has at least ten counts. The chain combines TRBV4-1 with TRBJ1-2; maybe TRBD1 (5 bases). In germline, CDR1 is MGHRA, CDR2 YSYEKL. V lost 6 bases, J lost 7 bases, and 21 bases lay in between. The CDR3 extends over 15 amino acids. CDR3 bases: TGCGCCAGCAGGGACGCGAGACGTAGGGACCTTGGCTACACCTTC. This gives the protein CASRDARRRDLGYTF.

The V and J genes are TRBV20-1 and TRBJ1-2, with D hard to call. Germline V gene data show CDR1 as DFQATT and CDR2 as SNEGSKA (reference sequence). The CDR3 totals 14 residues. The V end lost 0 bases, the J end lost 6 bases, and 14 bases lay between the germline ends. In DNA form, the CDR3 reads TGCAGTGCTAGAGATCTAGGGCCCGGTAATGGCTACACCTTC. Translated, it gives CSARDLGPGNGYTF.

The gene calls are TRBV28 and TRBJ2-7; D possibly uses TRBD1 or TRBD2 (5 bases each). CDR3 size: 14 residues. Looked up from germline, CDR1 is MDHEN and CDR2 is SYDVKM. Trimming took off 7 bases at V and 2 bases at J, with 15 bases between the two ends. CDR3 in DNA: TGTGCCAGCACCTTTGGGGACCTTACCTACGAGCAGTACTTC. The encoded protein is CASTFGDLTYEQYF.

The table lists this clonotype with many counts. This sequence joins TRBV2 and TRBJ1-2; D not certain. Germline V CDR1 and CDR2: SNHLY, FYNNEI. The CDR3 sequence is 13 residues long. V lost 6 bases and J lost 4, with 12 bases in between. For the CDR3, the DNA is TGTGCCAGCAGGACACGGGCGGGCTATGGCTACACCTTC. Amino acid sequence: CASRTRAGYGYTF. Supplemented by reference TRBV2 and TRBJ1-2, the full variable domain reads EPEVTQTPSHQVTQMGQEVILRCVPISNHLYFYWYRQILGQKVEFLVSFYNNEISEKSEIFDDQFSVERPDGSNFTLKIRSTKLEDSAMYFCASRTRAGYGYTFGSGTRLTVV.